One sample yielded the 21 T cell receptor beta chains listed below, sequenced in a study of response to subunit inactivated influenza vaccine. TCRdb re-called the RT-PCR reads through MiXCR, storing one row per CDR3 protein. The sample holds roughly 780,000 distinct CDR3 sequences, 18% seen once. This material consisted of PBMCs from blood, taken 5 to 6 days after vaccination. The receptors were gathered from a middle-aged man who received an inactivated influenza vaccine.

The chain has TRBV19 and TRBJ2-1; D remains ambiguous. The CDR3 is made up of 13 amino acids. Trimming pared 5 bases from V and 3 bases from J, leaving 8 bases between. Germline CDR1 and CDR2: LNHDA and SQIVND (reference sequence). The CDR3 sequence: CASSSSYYNEQFF. In nucleotides, the CDR3 is TGTGCCAGTAGTTCGTCTTACTACAATGAGCAGTTCTTC.

The V gene is TRBV27, the J gene TRBJ2-7; D is perhaps TRBD2 (6 bases). Trimming left V 6 bases short and J 3 bases short, with 15 bases between. Germline CDR1 and CDR2: MNHEY and SMNVEV (reference sequence). The CDR3 has 14 residues. CDR3 loop: CASRGTFPNYEQYF. For the CDR3, the DNA is TGTGCCAGCAGGGGGACTTTTCCAAACTACGAGCAGTACTTC.

The chain couples TRBV5-1 to TRBJ1-2; 9 positions match TRBD1. The V gene end was trimmed by 3 bases and the J gene end by 4 bases; junction bases not matched to a gene: 4. The length of the CDR3 is 14 residues. Germline V gene lookup returns CDR1 SGHRS and CDR2 YFSETQ. The CDR3 region has the DNA TGCGCCAGCAGCTCCCAGACAGGGGGCTATGGCTACACCTTC. Amino acid sequence: CASSSQTGGYGYTF.

The sample holds many counts of this clonotype. The gene calls are TRBV7-9 and TRBJ1-6, with 8 bases matching TRBD1. This CDR3 is 17 amino acids long. V lost 2 bases, J lost 1 base, and 4 bases stayed unmatched. Germline CDR1 and CDR2: SEHNR and FQNEAQ (reference sequence). The CDR3 sequence: CASSLQTGASYNSPLHF. The CDR3 nucleotides are TGTGCCAGCAGCTTACAGACAGGGGCGTCCTATAATTCACCCCTCCACTTT.

The sample holds a few counts of this clonotype. This chain joins TRBV5-1 and TRBJ1-1; a possible D gene is TRBD1 (6 bases). V gave up 4 bases and J gave up 4 bases, with 14 bases separating them. CDR1 is SGHRS and CDR2 is YFSETQ in the germline V gene. The CDR3 has 14 residues. The CDR3 spells CASSGTHRSTEAFF. The CDR3 nucleotides read TGCGCCAGCAGCGGGACACACAGATCCACTGAAGCTTTCTTT.

This clonotype has only a few counts. The J gene is TRBJ2-3, the V gene TRBV20-1; D not resolved. CDR3 size: 12 residues. V was trimmed by 6 bases and J by 4 bases, leaving 11 bases between them. Germline-derived CDR1 and CDR2 are DFQATT and SNEGSKA (reference sequence). The CDR3 spells CSAGDGADTQYF. CDR3 DNA: TGCAGTGCCGGCGATGGCGCAGATACGCAGTATTTT.

The V gene is TRBV5-6, the J gene TRBJ2-4; TRBD1 aligns across 10 bases. Germline values: CDR1 SGHDT, CDR2 YYEEEE. The V and J ends lost 4 bases and 3 bases, in that order; junction bases with no gene match: 10. CDR3 size: 17 residues. The CDR3 DNA follows: TGTGCCAGCAGCCCCGTCGGGACAGGGGTGAACAAAAACATTCAGTACTTC. This gives the protein CASSPVGTGVNKNIQYF.

This clonotype was observed a handful of times. The V gene is TRBV2, the J gene TRBJ1-2; D not certain. Germline V gives CDR1 SNHLY, CDR2 FYNNEI. The V and J ends lost 1 base and 3 bases respectively, with 6 bases between them. The length of the CDR3 is 13 residues. CDR3 sequence reads: CASSEVADYGYTF. CDR3 nucleotide sequence: TGTGCCAGCAGTGAAGTCGCCGACTATGGCTACACCTTC.

This clonotype was picked up a small number of times. V gene TRBV12-3 or TRBV12-4 combines with J gene TRBJ1-4; D is possibly TRBD1 (5 bases). Between the trimmed V and J ends, which lost 5 bases and 4 bases, there was a span of 11 bases. This CDR3 has 14 residues. This CDR3 reads CASSDRGFNEKLFF. DNA of the CDR3: TGTGCCAGCAGTGACCGGGGCTTTAATGAAAAACTGTTTTTT.

This chain joins TRBV6-6 and TRBJ1-1; the D is unclear. CDR3 length: 13 residues. V lost 8 bases to trimming and J lost 0 bases, with 10 bases between them. Germline V lookup: CDR1 MNHNY, CDR2 SVGAGI (reference sequence). The CDR3 region has the DNA TGTGCCAGCTGGGCATCGATGAACACTGAAGCTTTCTTT. Translation gives CASWASMNTEAFF.

This chain joins TRBV12-3 or TRBV12-4 and TRBJ1-1; TRBD1 agrees at 7 bases. V was pared by 8 bases and J by 0 bases, with 6 bases of the junction left unmatched. There are 14 residues in the CDR3. DNA of the CDR3: TGTGCCAGCTCAAACAGGGGTATGAACACTGAAGCTTTCTTT. Translating gives CASSNRGMNTEAFF.

This clonotype appeared a few times. The chain joins TRBV27 to TRBJ2-1; weak D call: TRBD2 (6 bases). The CDR3 contains 13 residues. Germline-derived CDR1 and CDR2 are MNHEY and SMNVEV (reference sequence). Deletions cut 8 bases from V and 0 bases from J, with 8 bases between. DNA of the CDR3: TGTGCCAGCGGGGGGTACTCCTACAATGAGCAGTTCTTC. It codes for CASGGYSYNEQFF.

This clonotype has at least ten counts. The rearrangement links TRBV9 to TRBJ2-1; TRBD2 aligns across 8 bases. This CDR3 has 16 amino acids. V lost 0 bases and J lost 9; bases outside the gene matches: 11. Germline CDR1 and CDR2: SGDLS and YYNGEE. In nucleotides, the CDR3 is TGTGCCAGCAGCGTAGCTACCGGGACTAGTTGGGGTGAGCAGTTCTTC. Protein product: CASSVATGTSWGEQFF.

This rearrangement joins TRBV7-3 to TRBJ2-1; TRBD2 matches 11 bases. The V and J ends lost 3 bases and 7 bases, in that order; junction bases with no gene match: 5. CDR3 size: 15 residues. The germline CDR1 and CDR2 sequences are SGHTA and FQGTGA. In DNA form, the CDR3 reads TGTGCCAGCAGCTTTAGCGGGAGGGCAATTAATGAGCAGTTCTTC. It translates to CASSFSGRAINEQFF.

This clonotype turned up a few times. This chain links TRBV7-8 with TRBJ2-7; 9 nucleotides match TRBD1. CDR1 and CDR2 from the germline V gene are SGHVS and FQNEAQ. The V segment lost 5 bases and the J segment 2 bases; nucleotides outside the gene matches: 10. The CDR3 length is 16 residues. DNA of the CDR3: TGTGCCAGCAGCAATGTAGGGTGGACAGGGGCCTACGAGCAGTACTTC. This codes for CASSNVGWTGAYEQYF.

This clonotype has ten or more counts. This chain links TRBV12-3 or TRBV12-4 with TRBJ1-1; D call uncertain. CDR3 length: 11 residues. The V end was cut by 6 bases, the J end by 4 bases, with 6 bases between. In nucleotides, the CDR3 is TGTGCCAGCAGCCAGTCCACTGAAGCTTTCTTT. Translating gives CASSQSTEAFF.

This clonotype was seen at least ten times. V gene TRBV28 combines with J gene TRBJ2-3; 7 bases line up with TRBD2. Germline-derived CDR1 and CDR2 are MDHEN and SYDVKM. Unmatched junction bases numbered 1, after V lost 6 bases and J lost 4 bases. The CDR3 extends over 12 amino acids. DNA for the CDR3: TGTGCCAGCAGGGGGGGGGCAGATACGCAGTATTTT. It specifies CASRGGADTQYF. The entire variable domain, with the rest obtained from reference TRBV28 and TRBJ2-3, is as follows: DVKVTQSSRYLVKRTGEKVFLECVQDMDHENMFWYRQDPGLGLRLIYFSYDVKMKEKGDIPEGYSVSREKKERFSLILESASTNQTSMYLCASRGGADTQYFGPGTRLTVL.

This clonotype was recorded many times. The V and J genes are TRBV20-1 and TRBJ2-7; a weak D match, TRBD1 (5 bases). There are 14 residues in the CDR3. Trimming took 0 bases from V and 2 from J, leaving 11 bases between them. Germline V gives CDR1 DFQATT, CDR2 SNEGSKA (reference sequence). The CDR3 loop reads CSAREWRQTYEQYF. The DNA of the CDR3 is TGCAGTGCTAGAGAATGGAGACAGACCTACGAGCAGTACTTC.

The V call is TRBV3-1, the J call TRBJ1-6; TRBD1 might be the D (6 bases). CDR1 and CDR2 from the germline V gene are LGHDT and YNNKEL (reference sequence). This CDR3 has 15 residues. Trimming stripped 0 bases from V and 7 bases from J, with 10 bases between. CDR3 amino acids: CASSQETGRNSPLHF. In DNA form, the CDR3 reads TGTGCCAGCAGCCAAGAAACAGGGAGGAATTCACCCCTCCACTTT. The complete variable domain, with remaining parts taken from reference TRBV3-1 and TRBJ1-6, reads DTAVSQTPKYLVTQMGNDKSIKCEQNLGHDTMYWYKQDSKKFLKIMFSYNNKELIINETVPNRFSPKSPDKAHLNLHINSLELGDSAVYFCASSQETGRNSPLHFGNGTRLTVT.

The chain recombines TRBV21-1 with TRBJ2-1; TRBD2, as called in the table, went unchecked against the DNA. TRBV21-1 corresponds to a pseudogene. The CDR3 has 15 residues. CDR3 region: CASSTLAGLPGEQFF. CDR3 in DNA: TGTGCCAGCAGCACGCTAGCGGGCCTCCCGGGTGAGCAGTTCTTC.

This clonotype was observed at least ten times. The chain is built from TRBV20-1 and TRBJ2-1; a possible D gene is TRBD1 (5 bases). CDR3 size: 11 residues. Germline CDR1 is DFQATT and CDR2 is SNEGSKA (reference sequence). Trimming removed 0 bases at V and 10 bases at J, with 7 bases between. The CDR3 spells CSAREDTEQFF. In nucleotides, the CDR3 is TGCAGTGCTAGAGAGGACACCGAGCAGTTCTTC.